These 10 T cell receptor beta chains share one sample of origin, sequenced in a study of blood T cells in healthy people across ages. A second PCR of 7 to 11 cycles used a sample-barcoded 5' primer and a J-beta primer mix. Each CDR3 protein gets one entry after TCRdb re-called the 5' RACE reads with MiXCR. Among hundreds of thousands of distinct CDR3 sequences, 20% to 25% were seen once, and the ten largest hold roughly 3.9%. Sequenced material: blood. The receptors here all came from a man aged 65-85 years in good health.

This rearrangement joins TRBV7-9 to TRBJ2-6; no reliable D call. V was pared by 6 bases and J by 0 bases, with 15 bases between. Germline assignment: CDR1 SEHNR and CDR2 FQNEAQ (reference sequence). CDR3 length equals 17 residues. The CDR3 DNA sequence: TGTGCCAGCAGTATTTGGCGCAAGAGCTCTGGGGCCAACGTCCTGACTTTC. Its translation: CASSIWRKSSGANVLTF. Filled out from reference TRBV7-9 and TRBJ2-6, the complete variable domain reads DTGVSQNPRHKITKRGQNVTFRCDPISEHNRLYWYRQTLGQGPEFLTYFQNEAQLEKSRLLSDRFSAERPKGSFSTLEIQRTEQGDSAMYLCASSIWRKSSGANVLTFGAGSRLTVL.

This clonotype was detected ten times or more. J is TRBJ2-6 and V is TRBV29-1; unclear D gene. The CDR3 covers 14 residues. Trimming pared 0 bases from V and 2 bases from J, leaving 5 bases between. Germline CDR1 reads SQVTM; CDR2 reads ANQGSEA. The CDR3: CSVEDSAGANVLTF. CDR3 coding DNA: TGCAGCGTTGAAGATTCAGCTGGGGCCAACGTCCTGACTTTC.

V gene TRBV20-1 combines with J gene TRBJ2-1; 13 nucleotides match TRBD2. The V gene's germline CDR1 is DFQATT and CDR2 SNEGSKA (reference sequence). The CDR3 extends over 17 amino acids. V gave up 2 bases and J gave up 0 bases; unmatched junction bases: 4. The CDR3 region has the DNA TGCAGTGCTAGAAAACGGACTAGCGGGGGCTCCTACAATGAGCAGTTCTTC. Translation: CSARKRTSGGSYNEQFF.

This clonotype has more than one count but fewer than ten. The chain has TRBV12-3 or TRBV12-4 and TRBJ2-2; 8 bases match TRBD1. The CDR3 is 15 amino acids. V shed 6 bases and J 4 bases; nucleotides not matched to a gene: 7. The CDR3 nucleotides read TGTGCCAGCAGCATGACAGGGGTTAGCACCGGGGAGCTGTTTTTT. Its protein is CASSMTGVSTGELFF.

This clonotype has more than one count but fewer than ten. CDR3 nucleotide sequence: TGTGCCAGCTCACCACCCGGGACAGCTCAAGAGACCCAGTACTTC. Its protein is CASSPPGTAQETQYF. The rearrangement joins TRBV18 to TRBJ2-5; TRBD1 aligns across 7 bases. V dropped 0 bases and J dropped 2; count of bases not matched to a gene: 3. Germline CDR1 is KGHSH and CDR2 is LQKENI. The CDR3 runs 15 residues.

This clonotype was picked up a small number of times. V usage is TRBV6-2 or TRBV6-3 and J usage is TRBJ2-7; 14 bases match TRBD2. Losses at the gene ends were 6 bases for V and 7 bases for J; bases not matched to a gene: 8. There are 15 residues in the CDR3. In germline, CDR1 is MNHEY, CDR2 SVGEGT. CDR3 in DNA: TGTGCCAGCAGGGGACTAGCGGGAGACCGGAGAGAGCAGTACTTC. As protein: CASRGLAGDRREQYF.

This clonotype was counted only a few times. The chain has TRBV20-1 and TRBJ2-1; 8 positions agree with TRBD2. The assigned J gene may be wrong: the sequence end matches TRBJ2-7 better. Germline V gene data show CDR1 as DFQATT and CDR2 as SNEGSKA (reference sequence). The length of the CDR3 is 11 residues. The CDR3 protein is CSANSGNEQYF. The CDR3 region has the DNA TGCAGTGCTAATAGCGGGAACGAGCAGTACTTC.

In its sample, this clonotype was seen a few times. The chain couples TRBV18 to TRBJ2-1; 8 bases map to TRBD1. The DNA end is a closer match to TRBJ2-7, so the J assignment may be wrong. CDR1 is KGHSH and CDR2 is LQKENI in the germline V gene. This CDR3 spans 14 amino acids. CDR3 sequence reads: CASSPPGQVFEQYF. The CDR3 region has the DNA TGTGCCAGCTCACCACCGGGACAGGTTTTCGAGCAGTACTTC.

Only a few counts were recorded for this clonotype. The rearrangement links TRBV7-2 to TRBJ2-5; 13 bases fit TRBD2. The end of the DNA aligns better with TRBJ2-1, so the J call may be wrong. CDR3 length: 16 amino acids. Germline V gene lookup returns CDR1 SGHTA and CDR2 FQGNSA. The CDR3 region is CASSSLTSGRIDEQFF. DNA for the CDR3: TGTGCCAGCAGCTCCTTGACTAGCGGGAGGATCGATGAGCAGTTCTTC.

The chain combines TRBV18 with TRBJ2-2; 7 bases align to TRBD2. Germline CDR1 KGHSH, CDR2 LQKENI. With V trimmed by 3 bases and J by 4 bases, 2 bases remained unmatched. This CDR3 has 14 amino acids. The CDR3 coding sequence is TGTGCCAGCTCACCGGGACTACCCACCGGGGAGCTGTTTTTT. Its translation is CASSPGLPTGELFF.